This entry concerns a single T cell receptor (beta chain). This sample stems from a study of shared clonotypes between healthy human individuals. Clones were read by immunoSEQ multiplex PCR, and TCRdb kept only the in-frame ones, dropping some. This repertoire shows over 75,000 clones, around 68% found once; its top ten account for 50%. V gave up 6 bases and J gave up 2 bases; unmatched junction bases: 9. Germline CDR1 reads SGHRS; CDR2 reads YFSETQ. The CDR3 runs 15 residues. This TCR was sampled from a man aged 30 to 45 in good health. The V gene is TRBV5-1, the J gene TRBJ2-5, with TRBD1 identical over 8 bases. What was sequenced was memory CD8+ T cells sorted from blood. The subset denotes: CD45RO+ cells pooled with CCR7-negative TemRA cells. The CDR3 loop reads CASNGQGSTQETQYF. CDR3 DNA sequence: TGCGCCAGCAATGGACAGGGCTCTACTCAAGAGACCCAGTACTTC.